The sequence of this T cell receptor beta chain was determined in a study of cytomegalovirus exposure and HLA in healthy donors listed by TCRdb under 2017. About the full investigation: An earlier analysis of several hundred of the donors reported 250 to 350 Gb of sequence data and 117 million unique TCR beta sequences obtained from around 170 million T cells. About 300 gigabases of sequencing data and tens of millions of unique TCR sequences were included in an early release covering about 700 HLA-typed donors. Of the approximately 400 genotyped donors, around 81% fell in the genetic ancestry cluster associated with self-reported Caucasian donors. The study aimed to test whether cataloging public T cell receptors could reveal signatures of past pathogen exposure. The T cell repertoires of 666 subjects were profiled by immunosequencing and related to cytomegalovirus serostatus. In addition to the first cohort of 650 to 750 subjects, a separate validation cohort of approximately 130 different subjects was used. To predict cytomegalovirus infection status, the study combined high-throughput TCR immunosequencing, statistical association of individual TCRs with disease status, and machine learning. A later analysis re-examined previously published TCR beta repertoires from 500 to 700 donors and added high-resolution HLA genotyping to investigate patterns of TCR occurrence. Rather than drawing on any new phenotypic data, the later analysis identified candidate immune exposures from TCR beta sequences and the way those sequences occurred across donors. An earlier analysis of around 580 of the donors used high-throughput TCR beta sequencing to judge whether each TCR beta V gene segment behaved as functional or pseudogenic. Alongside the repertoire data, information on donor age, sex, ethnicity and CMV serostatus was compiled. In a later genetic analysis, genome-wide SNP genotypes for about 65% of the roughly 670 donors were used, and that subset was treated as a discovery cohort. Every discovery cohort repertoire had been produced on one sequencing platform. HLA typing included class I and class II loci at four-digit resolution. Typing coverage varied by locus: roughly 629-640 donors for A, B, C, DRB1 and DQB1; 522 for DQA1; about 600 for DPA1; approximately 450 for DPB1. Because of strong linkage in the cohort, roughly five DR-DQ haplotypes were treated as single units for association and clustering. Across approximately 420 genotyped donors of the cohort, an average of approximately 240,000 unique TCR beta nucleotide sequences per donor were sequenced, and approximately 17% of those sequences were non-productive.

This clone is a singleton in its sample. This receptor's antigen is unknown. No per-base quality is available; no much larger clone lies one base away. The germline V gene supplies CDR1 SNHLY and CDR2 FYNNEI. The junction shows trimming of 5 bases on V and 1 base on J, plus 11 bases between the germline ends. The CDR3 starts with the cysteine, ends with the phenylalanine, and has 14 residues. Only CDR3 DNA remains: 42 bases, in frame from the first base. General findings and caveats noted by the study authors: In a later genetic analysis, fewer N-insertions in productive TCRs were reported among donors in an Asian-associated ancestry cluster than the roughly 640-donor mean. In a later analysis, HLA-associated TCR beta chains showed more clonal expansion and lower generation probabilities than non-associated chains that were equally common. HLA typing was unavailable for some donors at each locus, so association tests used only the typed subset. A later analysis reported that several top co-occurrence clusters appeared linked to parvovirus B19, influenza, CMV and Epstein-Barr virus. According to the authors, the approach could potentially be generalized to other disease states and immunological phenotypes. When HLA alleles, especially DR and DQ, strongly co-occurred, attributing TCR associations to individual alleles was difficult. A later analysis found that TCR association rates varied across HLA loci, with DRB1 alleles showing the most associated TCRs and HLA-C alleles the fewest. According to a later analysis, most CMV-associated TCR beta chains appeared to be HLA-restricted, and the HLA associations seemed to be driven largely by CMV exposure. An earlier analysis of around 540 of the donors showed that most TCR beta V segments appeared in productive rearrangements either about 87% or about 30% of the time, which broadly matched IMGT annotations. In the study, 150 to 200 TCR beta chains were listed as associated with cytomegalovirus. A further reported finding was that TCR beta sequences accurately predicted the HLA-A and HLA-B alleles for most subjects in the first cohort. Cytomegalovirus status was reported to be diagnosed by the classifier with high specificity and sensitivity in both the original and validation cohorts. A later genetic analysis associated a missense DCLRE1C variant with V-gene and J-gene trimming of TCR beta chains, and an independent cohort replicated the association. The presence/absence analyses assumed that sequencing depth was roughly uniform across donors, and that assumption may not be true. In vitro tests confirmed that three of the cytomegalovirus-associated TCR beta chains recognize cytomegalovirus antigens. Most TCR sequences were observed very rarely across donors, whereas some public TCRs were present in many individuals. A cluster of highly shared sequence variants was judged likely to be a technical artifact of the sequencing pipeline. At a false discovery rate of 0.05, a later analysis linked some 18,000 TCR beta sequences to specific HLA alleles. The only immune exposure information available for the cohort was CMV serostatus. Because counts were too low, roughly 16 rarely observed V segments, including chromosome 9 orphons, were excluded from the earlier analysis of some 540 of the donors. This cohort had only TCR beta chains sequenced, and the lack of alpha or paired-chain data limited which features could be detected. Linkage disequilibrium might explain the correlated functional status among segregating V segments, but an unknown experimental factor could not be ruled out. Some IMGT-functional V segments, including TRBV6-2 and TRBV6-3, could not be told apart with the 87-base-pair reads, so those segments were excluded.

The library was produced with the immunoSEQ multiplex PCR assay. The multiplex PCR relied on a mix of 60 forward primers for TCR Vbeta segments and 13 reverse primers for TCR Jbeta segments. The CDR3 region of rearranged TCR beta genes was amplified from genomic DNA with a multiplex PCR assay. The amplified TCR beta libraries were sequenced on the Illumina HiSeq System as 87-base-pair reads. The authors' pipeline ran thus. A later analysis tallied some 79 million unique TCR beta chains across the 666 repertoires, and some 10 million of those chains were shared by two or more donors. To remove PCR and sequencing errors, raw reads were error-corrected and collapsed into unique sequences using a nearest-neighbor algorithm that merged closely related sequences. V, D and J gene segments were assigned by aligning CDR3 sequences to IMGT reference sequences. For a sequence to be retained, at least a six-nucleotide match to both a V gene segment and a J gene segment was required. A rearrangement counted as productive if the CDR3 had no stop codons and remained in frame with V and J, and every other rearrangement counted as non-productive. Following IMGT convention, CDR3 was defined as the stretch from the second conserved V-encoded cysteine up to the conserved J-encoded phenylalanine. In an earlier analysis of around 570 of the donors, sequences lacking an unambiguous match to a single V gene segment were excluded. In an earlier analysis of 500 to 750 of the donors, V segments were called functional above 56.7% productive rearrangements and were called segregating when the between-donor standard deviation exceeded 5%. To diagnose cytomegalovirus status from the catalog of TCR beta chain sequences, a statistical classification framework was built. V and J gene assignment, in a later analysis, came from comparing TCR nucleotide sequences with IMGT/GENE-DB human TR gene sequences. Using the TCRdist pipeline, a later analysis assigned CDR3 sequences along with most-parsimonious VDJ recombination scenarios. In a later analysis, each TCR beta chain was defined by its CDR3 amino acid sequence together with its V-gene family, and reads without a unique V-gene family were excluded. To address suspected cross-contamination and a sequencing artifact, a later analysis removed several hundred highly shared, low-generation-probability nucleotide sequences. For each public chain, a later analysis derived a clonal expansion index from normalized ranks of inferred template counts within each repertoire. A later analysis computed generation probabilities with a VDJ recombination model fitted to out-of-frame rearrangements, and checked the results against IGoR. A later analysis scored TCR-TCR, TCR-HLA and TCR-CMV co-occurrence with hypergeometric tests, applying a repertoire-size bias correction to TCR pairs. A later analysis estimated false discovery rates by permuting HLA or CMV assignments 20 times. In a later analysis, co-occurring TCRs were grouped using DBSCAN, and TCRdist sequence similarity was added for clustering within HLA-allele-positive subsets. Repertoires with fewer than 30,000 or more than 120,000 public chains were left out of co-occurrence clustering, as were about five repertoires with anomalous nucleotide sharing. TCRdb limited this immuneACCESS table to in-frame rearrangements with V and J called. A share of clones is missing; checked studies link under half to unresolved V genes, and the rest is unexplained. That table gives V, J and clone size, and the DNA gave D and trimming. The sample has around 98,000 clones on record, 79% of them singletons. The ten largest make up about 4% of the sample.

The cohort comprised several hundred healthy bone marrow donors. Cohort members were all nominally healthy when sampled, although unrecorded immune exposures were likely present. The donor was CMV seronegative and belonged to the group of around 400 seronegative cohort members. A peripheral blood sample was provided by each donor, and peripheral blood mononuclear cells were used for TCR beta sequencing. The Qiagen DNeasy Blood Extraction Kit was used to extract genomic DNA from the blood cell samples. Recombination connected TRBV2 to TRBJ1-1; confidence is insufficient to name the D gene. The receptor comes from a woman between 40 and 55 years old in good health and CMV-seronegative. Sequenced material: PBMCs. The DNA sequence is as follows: TGTGCCAGCAGTTTAGGACTGAAGAACACTGAAGCTTTCTTT. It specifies CASSLGLKNTEAFF.